This entry describes one T cell receptor beta chain. TCRdb keeps only in-frame clones here, not all; method: immunoSEQ multiplex PCR. In the table there are about 160,000 clones, about 88% of which are singletons. Followed longitudinally, the Seattle patients had been enrolled during active infection. The data belong to a study of blood T cell repertoires in COVID-19. Study at large: In each case, the material was cDNA or gDNA derived from T cells, B-cell-depleted T cells, or PBMCs.

Between the trimmed V and J ends, which lost 7 bases and 3 bases, there was a span of 12 bases. CDR3 length: 13 residues. CDR1 is MNHNY, CDR2 SVGAGI, per germline (reference sequence). The sample comprised peripheral blood. The V call is TRBV6-6, the J call TRBJ1-1; D is ambiguous. This receptor was obtained from a man aged 55-75 years with COVID-19, enrolled during active disease. The CDR3 loop reads CASKRAGYTEAFF. CDR3 nucleotides: TGTGCCAGCAAGAGGGCGGGGTACACTGAAGCTTTCTTT.